This is a list of T cell receptor beta chains from one sample in a study of response to subunit inactivated influenza vaccine. TCRdb redid the calling of the RT-PCR reads with MiXCR, one entry per CDR3 protein. The data hold about 500,000 distinct CDR3 sequences, with about 15% observed a single time. This material consisted of CD4+ T cells sorted from PBMCs, taken less than 25 months after vaccination. All receptors come from a man aged 50 to 75 who received an inactivated influenza vaccine. The CDR3 runs from the conserved cysteine through the conserved F or W. The D gene is left open where the match is weak. Clone size is not always given. Where it is, it says once, few, many or a class for expanded clones.

j_gene	d_gene	abundance	v_gene	CDR3aa	CDR3nt
TRBJ2-7	TRBD1	many	TRBV6-5	CASSYGRGQYEQYF	TGTGCCAGCAGTTATGGCAGGGGGCAATACGAGCAGTACTTC
TRBJ1-1	NA	NA	TRBV5-4	CASSYGGGNTEAFF	TGTGCCAGCAGCTATGGAGGGGGGAACACTGAAGCTTTCTTT
TRBJ2-3	NA	few	TRBV7-9	CASSVSAGTDTQYF	TGTGCCAGCAGCGTTAGCGCGGGCACAGATACGCAGTATTTT
TRBJ2-2	NA	NA	TRBV5-6	CASSLIQGVAGELFF	TGTGCCAGCAGCTTGATACAAGGGGTGGCCGGGGAGCTGTTTTTT
TRBJ2-5	NA	few	TRBV29-1	CSVGGQSQETQYF	TGCAGCGTGGGGGGACAAAGTCAAGAGACCCAGTACTTC
TRBJ1-5	NA	NA	TRBV6-5	CASSYDRNSNQPQHF	TGTGCCAGCAGTTACGACAGGAATAGCAATCAGCCCCAGCATTTT
TRBJ2-7	TRBD2	NA	TRBV7-9	CASSPGLAVAYEQYF	TGTGCCAGCAGCCCGGGACTAGCGGTCGCCTACGAGCAGTACTTC
TRBJ2-7	TRBD1	NA	TRBV16	CASSRGQEIYEQYF	TGTGCCAGCAGCCGAGGACAGGAAATCTACGAGCAGTACTTC
TRBJ2-5	TRBD1	few	TRBV6-1	CASSDSHFGQGQETQYF	TGTGCCAGCAGTGATAGTCACTTTGGACAGGGCCAAGAGACCCAGTACTTC
TRBJ2-2	NA	many	TRBV27	CASSYKVTGELFF	TGTGCCAGCAGTTACAAGGTTACCGGGGAGCTGTTTTTT
TRBJ2-3	TRBD2	NA	TRBV29-1	CSVTLAASTDTQYF	TGCAGCGTTACACTAGCGGCTAGCACAGATACGCAGTATTTT
TRBJ2-3	TRBD1	NA	TRBV27	CASSFRGRRTDTQYF	TGTGCCAGCAGTTTCAGGGGGCGTCGCACAGATACGCAGTATTTT
TRBJ2-2	TRBD2	many	TRBV27	CASSLKKRQNRGSGELFF	TGTGCCAGCAGCTTAAAGAAAAGGCAAAACCGCGGGAGCGGGGAGCTGTTTTTT
TRBJ2-1	TRBD2	NA	TRBV4-3	CASSLYSGGGYNEQFF	TGCGCCAGCAGCCTCTATAGCGGGGGAGGGTACAATGAGCAGTTCTTC
TRBJ2-2	NA	few	TRBV7-9	CAGGSNTGELFF	TGTGCCGGCGGCAGTAACACCGGGGAGCTGTTTTTT
TRBJ1-3	NA	NA	TRBV7-7	CASSHGPGAGNTIYF	TGTGCTAGCAGCCACGGACCGGGGGCTGGAAACACCATATATTTT
TRBJ2-3	NA	NA	TRBV29-1	CSARGGLSGGTDTQYF	TGCAGCGCCCGTGGTGGGCTAAGTGGCGGCACAGATACGCAGTATTTT
TRBJ2-1	NA	NA	TRBV12-3/TRBV12-4	CASSPQSFGNEQFF	TGTGCCAGCAGTCCCCAGAGTTTTGGGAATGAGCAGTTCTTC
TRBJ2-3	NA	NA	TRBV5-4	CASSSGEPNTDTQYF	TGTGCCAGCAGCTCGGGGGAGCCTAACACAGATACGCAGTATTTT
TRBJ1-1	TRBD1	few	TRBV12-3/TRBV12-4	CASSWGTGMPNTEAFF	TGTGCCAGCAGTTGGGGGACAGGGATGCCGAACACTGAAGCTTTCTTT
TRBJ1-5	NA	few	TRBV2	CASSQTVQPQHF	TGTGCCAGCAGTCAGACAGTTCAGCCCCAGCATTTT
TRBJ2-7	TRBD2	few	TRBV20-1	CSAYIPGLAGEQYF	TGCAGTGCCTATATTCCGGGACTAGCAGGCGAGCAGTACTTC
TRBJ2-2	TRBD2	few	TRBV20-1	CSARDASGGNTGELFF	TGCAGTGCTAGAGATGCTAGCGGGGGGAACACCGGGGAGCTGTTTTTT
TRBJ1-1	NA	few	TRBV10-3	CAISEARNTEAFF	TGTGCCATCAGTGAGGCTAGGAACACTGAAGCTTTCTTT
TRBJ2-7	NA	NA	TRBV9	CASSIMDTSYEQYF	TGTGCCAGCAGCATCATGGACACCTCCTACGAGCAGTACTTC
TRBJ1-3	NA	few	TRBV7-2	CASSLQGFYGNTIYF	TGTGCCAGCAGCTTACAGGGTTTCTACGGAAACACCATATATTTT
TRBJ1-2	NA	many	TRBV5-1	CASSLGTMNYGYTF	TGCGCCAGCAGCTTGGGGACGATGAACTATGGCTACACCTTC
TRBJ2-3	NA	many	TRBV11-3	CASSLDFTDTQYF	TGTGCCAGCAGCTTAGACTTCACAGATACGCAGTATTTT
TRBJ2-5	TRBD2	few	TRBV5-5	CASSRTSGRNQETQYF	TGTGCCAGCAGCCGGACTAGCGGGAGGAACCAAGAGACCCAGTACTTC
TRBJ1-5	TRBD1	NA	TRBV6-1	CASRPGQGAGQPQHF	TGTGCCAGCAGACCCGGACAGGGGGCTGGTCAGCCCCAGCATTTT
TRBJ1-1	NA	few	TRBV10-2	CASSPQSNTEAFF	TGCGCCAGCAGTCCACAGTCGAACACTGAAGCTTTCTTT
TRBJ2-1	NA	NA	TRBV4-3	CASSQTVRATYNEQFF	TGCGCCAGCAGCCAGACGGTGCGGGCTACCTACAATGAGCAGTTCTTC
TRBJ1-1	NA	NA	TRBV12-3/TRBV12-4	CASSSTGLTEAFF	TGTGCCAGCAGCTCTACAGGGTTGACTGAAGCTTTCTTT
TRBJ2-6	NA	few	TRBV5-1	CASSIQGGGANVLTF	TGCGCCAGCAGCATCCAGGGTGGTGGGGCCAACGTCCTGACTTTC
TRBJ1-5	NA	few	TRBV20-1	CSARDGRRSSNQPQHF	TGCAGTGCTAGAGATGGTAGGAGATCTAGCAATCAGCCCCAGCATTTT
TRBJ2-7	TRBD2	few	TRBV20-1	CSARPLERDVVYEQYF	TGCAGTGCTAGACCTCTAGAGCGGGACGTTGTCTACGAGCAGTACTTC
TRBJ2-3	NA	NA	TRBV20-1	CSASPAGGADQPQYF	TGCAGTGCTAGCCCGGCTGGGGGCGCGGATCAGCCCCAGTATTTT
TRBJ2-3	NA	NA	TRBV20-1	CFVGNTDTQYF	TGCTTTGTGGGAAACACAGATACGCAGTATTTT
TRBJ2-5	NA	few	TRBV7-2	CASSFISETQYF	TGTGCCAGCAGCTTTATTAGCGAGACCCAGTACTTC
TRBJ2-1	TRBD2	NA	TRBV4-3	CASSQGTSGRADEQFF	TGCGCCAGCAGCCAAGGTACTAGCGGGAGGGCCGATGAGCAGTTCTTC
TRBJ1-5	NA	many	TRBV5-1	CASSLGVGATQPQHF	TGCGCCAGCAGCTTGGGTGTAGGGGCCACTCAGCCCCAGCATTTT
TRBJ2-7	NA	few	TRBV19	CALLTAGQRTYEQYF	TGTGCCCTCCTAACGGCGGGACAGCGGACCTACGAGCAGTACTTC